This TCR beta chain was captured by sequencing in a study of blood T cell repertoires in COVID-19. Overall study: Acute and convalescent COVID-19 specimens originated in the United States, Italy and Spain. The analysed material was cDNA or gDNA that came from T cells, B-cell-depleted T cells, or PBMCs.

Trimming took 4 bases from V and 4 from J, leaving 17 bases between them. This CDR3 contains 16 residues. From germline, CDR1 is SEHNR and CDR2 FQNEAQ (reference sequence). Authors' methods: By means of reference gene primer amplification, nucleated cell counts were estimated. TCRdb's table, derived via immunoSEQ multiplex PCR, lists solely in-frame clones and lacks some. V, J and clone size are taken as reported in that table, and D and trimming were inferred from the DNA itself. The table records over 200,000 clones, more than 70% of them present only once. The TCR comes from a woman in her 50s with acute or convalescent COVID-19. Sequences were obtained from peripheral blood. The chain links TRBV7-9 to TRBJ2-1; tentative D call: TRBD2 (6 bases). The CDR3: CASSSSSGGTYNEQFF. The CDR3 bases are TGTGCCAGCAGCTCGAGTAGCGGCGGAACATACAATGAGCAGTTCTTC.